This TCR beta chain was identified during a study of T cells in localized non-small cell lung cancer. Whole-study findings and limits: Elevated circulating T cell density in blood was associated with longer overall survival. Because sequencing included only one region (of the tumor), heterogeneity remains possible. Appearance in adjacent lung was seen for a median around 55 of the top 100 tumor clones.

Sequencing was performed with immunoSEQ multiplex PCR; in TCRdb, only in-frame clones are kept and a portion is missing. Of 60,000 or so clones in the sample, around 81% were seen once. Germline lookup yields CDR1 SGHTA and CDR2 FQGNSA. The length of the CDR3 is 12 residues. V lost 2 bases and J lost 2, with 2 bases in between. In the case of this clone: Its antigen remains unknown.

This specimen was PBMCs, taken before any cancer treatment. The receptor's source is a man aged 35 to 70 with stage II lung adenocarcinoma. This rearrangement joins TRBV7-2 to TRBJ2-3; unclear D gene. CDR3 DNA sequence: TGTGCCAGCAGCTTACCCACAGATACGCAGTATTTT. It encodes CASSLPTDTQYF.